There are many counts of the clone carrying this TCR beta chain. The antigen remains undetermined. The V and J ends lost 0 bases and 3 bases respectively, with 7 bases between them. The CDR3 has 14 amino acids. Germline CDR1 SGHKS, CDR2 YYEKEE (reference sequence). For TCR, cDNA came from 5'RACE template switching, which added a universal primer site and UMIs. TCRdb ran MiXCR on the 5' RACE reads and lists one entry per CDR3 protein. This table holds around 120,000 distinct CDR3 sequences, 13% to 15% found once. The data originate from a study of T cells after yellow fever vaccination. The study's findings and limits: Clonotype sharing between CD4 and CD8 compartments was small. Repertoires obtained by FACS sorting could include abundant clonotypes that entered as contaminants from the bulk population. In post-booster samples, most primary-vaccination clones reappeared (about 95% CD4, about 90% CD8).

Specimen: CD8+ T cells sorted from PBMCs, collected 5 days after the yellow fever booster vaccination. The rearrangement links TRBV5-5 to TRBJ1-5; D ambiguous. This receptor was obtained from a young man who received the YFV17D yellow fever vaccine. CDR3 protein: CASSLEGINQPQHF. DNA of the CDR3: TGTGCCAGCAGCTTGGAAGGAATCAATCAGCCCCAGCATTTT.